This T cell receptor (beta chain) was recorded in a study of T-cell reconstitution after alpha-beta-depleted transplantation in children. It was with unique molecular identifiers that the TCRbeta library was prepared. TCRdb passed the PCR reads through MiXCR, listing each CDR3 protein once. The repertoire consists of 450,000 to 600,000 distinct CDR3 sequences, with under 15% occurring once and the leading ten covering around 2.2%. The V end lost 5 bases, the J end lost 8 bases, and 10 bases lay between the germline ends. Germline V gives CDR1 SQVTM, CDR2 ANQGSEA. The CDR3 covers 10 residues. V and J are TRBV29-1 and TRBJ2-7; possibly TRBD2 for D (5 bases). The TCR comes from a male patient under 18 who had a stem cell transplant for acute myeloid leukemia, so the T cells may come from the graft donor. Sample: PBMCs, mostly from graft donor cells, taken 360 days after TCRalphabeta/CD19-depleted stem cell transplant. The CDR3 spells CSVISVKQYF. The CDR3 region has the DNA TGCAGCGTTATTAGCGTTAAGCAGTACTTC.